Shown below are 14 T cell receptor beta chains from a single sample sequenced in a study of CD8 T cells in ankylosing spondylitis. TCRdb reprocessed the 5' RACE reads with MiXCR, giving one entry per CDR3 protein. The sample carries 200,000 or so distinct CDR3 sequences, roughly 18% recorded once. The sample taken for sequencing was blood, either unsorted or a sorted T cell fraction (not recorded which). Every receptor here comes from a male donor aged 5 to 30 with ankylosing spondylitis or in good health (not recorded which).

This clonotype was seen at least ten times. V usage is TRBV20-1 and J usage is TRBJ2-5; D ambiguous. CDR1 and CDR2 (germline): DFQATT, SNEGSKA (reference sequence). Trimming removed 0 bases at V and 5 bases at J, with 19 bases between. The CDR3 sequence is 16 residues long. The CDR3 bases are TGCAGTGCTAGAGATTTTCTCGGCAGGACGGAGGAGACCCAGTACTTC. Protein: CSARDFLGRTEETQYF.

This clonotype was observed at least ten times. The rearrangement uses TRBV6-5 and TRBJ2-3, with a possible D match to TRBD1 (5 bases). Trimming removed 8 bases at V and 6 bases at J, with 18 bases between. Germline CDR1 MNHEY, CDR2 SVGAGI. This CDR3 is 14 amino acids long. In DNA form, the CDR3 reads TGTGCCAGCGGTCGGGCAGGGAAGAGGGATACGCAGTATTTT. Translating it yields CASGRAGKRDTQYF.

This clonotype has a count of ten or more. The gene calls are TRBV4-3 and TRBJ2-1; 11 positions agree with TRBD2. In germline, CDR1 is LGHNA, CDR2 YSLEER. The CDR3 covers 19 residues. Trimming removed 1 base from V and 7 bases from J; junction bases left unmatched: 15. The CDR3: CASSQVPLAGGVGWNEQFF. The CDR3 nucleotides are TGCGCCAGCAGCCAAGTCCCCCTAGCGGGAGGAGTGGGTTGGAATGAGCAGTTCTTC.

V is TRBV11-3 and J is TRBJ1-1, with TRBD1 identical over 8 bases. V shed 6 bases, J shed 3 bases, and the junction held 9 bases outside the gene matches. This CDR3 has 15 amino acids. Germline CDR1 is SGHNT and CDR2 is YENEEA. The CDR3 protein is CASSRFTGGDTEAFF. The CDR3 bases are TGTGCCAGCAGTAGATTCACAGGGGGTGACACTGAAGCTTTCTTT.

This clonotype was observed at least ten times. V gene TRBV11-2 combines with J gene TRBJ2-2; 9 nucleotides align to TRBD1. Germline V gives CDR1 SGHAT, CDR2 FQNNGV. V trimming: 5 bases; J trimming: 14 bases; junction bases outside the gene matches: 6. The CDR3 covers 12 residues. CDR3 sequence (DNA): TGTGCCAGCAGCAGCGGGACAGGGCCCCTGTTTTTT. Its translation is CASSSGTGPLFF.

This clonotype was recorded at least ten times. J is TRBJ2-1 and V is TRBV3-1, with TRBD2 matching 11 bases. The junction had 13 bases not matched to a gene; V was cut back by 3 bases and J by 12 bases. Germline V gene lookup returns CDR1 LGHDT and CDR2 YNNKEL (reference sequence). The CDR3 consists of 16 residues. CDR3 loop: CASSQITSGRIVGQFF. In DNA, the CDR3 is TGTGCCAGCAGCCAGATCACTAGCGGGAGAATCGTGGGGCAGTTCTTC.

This clonotype was seen a few times. The chain uses TRBV28 and TRBJ2-7, with TRBD2 matching over 8 bases. The V gene end was trimmed by 9 bases and the J gene end by 4 bases; junction bases not matched to a gene: 11. Germline loops: CDR1 MDHEN, CDR2 SYDVKM. CDR3 size: 14 residues. The CDR3 protein is CASDQAGGSYEQYF. CDR3 coding DNA: TGTGCCAGTGACCAGGCGGGAGGTTCTTACGAGCAGTACTTC.

The table lists this clonotype with many counts. CDR3 nucleotides: TGCAGTGCTAGAGGGACCGGGACGGAAGAGACCCAGTACTTC. This codes for CSARGTGTEETQYF. The chain couples TRBV20-1 to TRBJ2-5; D is tentatively TRBD1 or TRBD2 (5 bases each). Germline CDR1 and CDR2: DFQATT and SNEGSKA (reference sequence). The CDR3 runs 14 residues. V was shortened by 1 base and J by 3 bases, with 12 bases between the two germline ends.

The sample holds many counts of this clonotype. The CDR3 DNA follows: TGTGCCAGCAGCTTAGATGGCCGGGGAGATACGCAGTATTTT. It translates to CASSLDGRGDTQYF. The chain couples TRBV11-2 to TRBJ2-3; possibly TRBD2 for D (5 bases). The CDR3 is made up of 14 amino acids. CDR1 SGHAT and CDR2 FQNNGV come from the germline V gene. Trimming cost V 0 bases and J 5 bases, with 9 bases left between them. Using reference TRBV11-2 and TRBJ2-3 for the parts outside the CDR3, the full variable domain is EAGVAQSPRYKIIEKRQSVAFWCNPISGHATLYWYQQILGQGPKLLIQFQNNGVVDDSQLPKDRFSAERLKGVDSTLKIQPAKLEDSAVYLCASSLDGRGDTQYFGPGTRLTVL.

This clonotype has a count of ten or more. The chain recombines TRBV19 with TRBJ1-5; D gene uncertain. Trimming took off 0 bases at V and 2 bases at J, with 11 bases between the two ends. The CDR3 loop spans 16 amino acids. Germline lookup yields CDR1 LNHDA and CDR2 SQIVND (reference sequence). CDR3 in amino acids: CASSIEPLIGNQPQHF. The DNA of the CDR3 is TGTGCCAGTAGTATAGAACCGCTTATTGGCAATCAGCCCCAGCATTTT.

This chain links TRBV28 with TRBJ2-7; D is ambiguous. Germline V lookup: CDR1 MDHEN, CDR2 SYDVKM. The CDR3 runs to 12 residues. Trimming stripped 1 base from V and 3 bases from J, with 4 bases between. CDR3 sequence: CASSLSRYEQYF. For the CDR3, the DNA is TGTGCCAGCAGTTTATCTCGCTACGAGCAGTACTTC.

This clonotype was detected many times. The chain joins TRBV6-2 or TRBV6-3 to TRBJ2-5, with 10 bases that match TRBD2. V gave up 2 bases and J gave up 5 bases; unmatched junction bases: 11. Germline values: CDR1 MNHEY, CDR2 SVGEGT. This CDR3 comprises 17 residues. As DNA, the CDR3 is TGTGCCAGCAGTTACGGGACTAGCGACCGGTCCGTTGAGACCCAGTACTTC. It encodes CASSYGTSDRSVETQYF.

This clonotype has a count of ten or more. V is TRBV7-9 and J is TRBJ2-7, with D possibly TRBD2 on 6 matching bases. The length of the CDR3 is 16 residues. Trimming took 5 bases from V and 3 from J, leaving 20 bases between them. The V gene's germline CDR1 is SEHNR and CDR2 FQNEAQ (reference sequence). CDR3 in DNA: TGTGCCAGCAGCACTCCAGGGCGGGGAAAGATCTACGAGCAGTACTTC. Protein product: CASSTPGRGKIYEQYF.

This clonotype was detected ten times or more. The chain links TRBV6-2 or TRBV6-3 to TRBJ2-5; a weak D match, TRBD1 (6 bases). With 9 bases removed from V and 4 bases from J, the gap between germline ends came to 15 bases. The CDR3 is 13 residues long. Germline values: CDR1 MNHEY, CDR2 SVGEGT. As DNA, the CDR3 is TGTGCCAGTTACCAGGGGAACGGAGAGACCCAGTACTTC. Protein sequence: CASYQGNGETQYF.